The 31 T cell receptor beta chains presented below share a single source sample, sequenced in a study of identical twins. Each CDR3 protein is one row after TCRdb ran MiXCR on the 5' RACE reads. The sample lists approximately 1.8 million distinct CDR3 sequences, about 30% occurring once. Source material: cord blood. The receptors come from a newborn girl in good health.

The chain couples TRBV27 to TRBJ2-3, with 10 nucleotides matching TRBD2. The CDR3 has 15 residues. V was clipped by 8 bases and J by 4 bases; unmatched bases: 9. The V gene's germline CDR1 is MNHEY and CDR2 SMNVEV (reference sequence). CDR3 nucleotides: TGTGCCAGCTCTGTCCTAGCGGGAGTTTCAGATACGCAGTATTTT. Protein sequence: CASSVLAGVSDTQYF.

CDR3 sequence: CASSSIDRGGQYF. The CDR3 bases are TGTGCCAGCAGCTCCATAGACAGGGGAGGGCAGTATTTT. This chain uses TRBV11-2 with TRBJ2-3, with 8 bases aligning to TRBD1. Unmatched junction bases numbered 8, after V lost 4 bases and J lost 11 bases. The CDR3 totals 13 residues. Germline V gene data show CDR1 as SGHAT and CDR2 as FQNNGV.

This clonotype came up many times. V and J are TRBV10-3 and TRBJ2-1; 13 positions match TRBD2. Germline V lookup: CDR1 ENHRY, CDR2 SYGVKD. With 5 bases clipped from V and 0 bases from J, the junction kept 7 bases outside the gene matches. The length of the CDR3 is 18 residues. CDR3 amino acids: CAISKTSGGPSSYNEQFF. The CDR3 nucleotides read TGTGCCATCAGTAAGACTAGCGGGGGGCCGAGCTCCTACAATGAGCAGTTCTTC.

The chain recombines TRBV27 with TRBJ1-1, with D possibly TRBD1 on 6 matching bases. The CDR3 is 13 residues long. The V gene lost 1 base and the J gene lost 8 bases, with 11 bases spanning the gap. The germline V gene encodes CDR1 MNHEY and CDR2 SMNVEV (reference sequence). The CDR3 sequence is CASSLFYGTEAFF. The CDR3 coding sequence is TGTGCCAGCAGTTTATTCTACGGGACAGAAGCTTTCTTT.

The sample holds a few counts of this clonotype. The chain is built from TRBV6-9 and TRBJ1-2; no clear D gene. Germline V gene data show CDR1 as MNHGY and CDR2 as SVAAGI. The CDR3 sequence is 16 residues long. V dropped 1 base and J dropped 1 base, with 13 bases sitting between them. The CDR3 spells CASSYWVEGYNYGYTF. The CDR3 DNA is TGTGCCAGCAGTTATTGGGTCGAGGGTTATAACTATGGCTACACCTTC.

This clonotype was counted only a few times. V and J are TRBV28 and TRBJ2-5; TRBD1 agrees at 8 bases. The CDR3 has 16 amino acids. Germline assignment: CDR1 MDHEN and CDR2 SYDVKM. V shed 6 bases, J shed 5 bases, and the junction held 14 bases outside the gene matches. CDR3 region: CASSPDRGSVRETQYF. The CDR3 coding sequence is TGTGCCAGCAGCCCCGACAGGGGTAGTGTAAGGGAGACCCAGTACTTC.

Written as DNA, the CDR3 is TGCGCCAGCAGCTTGGGTCGACAGGCCCCCTATGGCTACACCTTC. It is translated as CASSLGRQAPYGYTF. The gene calls are TRBV5-1 and TRBJ1-2, with D tentatively TRBD1 (6 bases). The V gene's germline CDR1 is SGHRS and CDR2 YFSETQ. This CDR3 is built from 15 residues. Trimming cost V 0 bases and J 4 bases, with 13 bases left between them.

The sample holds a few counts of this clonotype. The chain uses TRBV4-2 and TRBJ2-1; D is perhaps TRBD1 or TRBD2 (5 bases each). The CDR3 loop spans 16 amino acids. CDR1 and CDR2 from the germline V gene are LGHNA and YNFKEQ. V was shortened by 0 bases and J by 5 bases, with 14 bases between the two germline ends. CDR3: CASSQDGKPGHNEQFF. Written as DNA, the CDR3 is TGTGCCAGCAGCCAAGATGGGAAACCGGGGCACAATGAGCAGTTCTTC.

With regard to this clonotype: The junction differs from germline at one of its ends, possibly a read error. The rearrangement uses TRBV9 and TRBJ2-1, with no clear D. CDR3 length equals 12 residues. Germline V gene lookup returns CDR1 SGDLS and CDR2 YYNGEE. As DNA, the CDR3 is TGTGCCAGCAGCGTTCCCAACAATAAGCAGTTCTTC. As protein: CASSVPNNKQFF.

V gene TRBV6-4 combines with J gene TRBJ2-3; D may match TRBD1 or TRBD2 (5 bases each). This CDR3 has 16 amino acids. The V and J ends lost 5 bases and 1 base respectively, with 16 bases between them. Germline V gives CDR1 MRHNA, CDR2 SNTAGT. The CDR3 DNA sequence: TGTGCCAGCAGTTGGGACCGCTTGGCGGGCACAGATACGCAGTATTTT. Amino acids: CASSWDRLAGTDTQYF.

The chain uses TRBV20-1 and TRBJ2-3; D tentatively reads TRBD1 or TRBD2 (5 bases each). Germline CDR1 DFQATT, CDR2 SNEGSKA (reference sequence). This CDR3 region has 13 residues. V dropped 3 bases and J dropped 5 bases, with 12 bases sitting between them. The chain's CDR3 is CSARWGAGDTQYF. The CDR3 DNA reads TGCAGTGCTAGGTGGGGCGCGGGAGATACGCAGTATTTT.

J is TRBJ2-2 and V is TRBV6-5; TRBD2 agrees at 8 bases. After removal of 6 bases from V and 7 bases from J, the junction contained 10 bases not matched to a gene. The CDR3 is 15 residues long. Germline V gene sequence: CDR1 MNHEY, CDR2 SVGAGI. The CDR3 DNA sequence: TGTGCCAGCAGACGCAGCGGGAGAAGTGGCGGGGAGCTGTTTTTT. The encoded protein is CASRRSGRSGGELFF.

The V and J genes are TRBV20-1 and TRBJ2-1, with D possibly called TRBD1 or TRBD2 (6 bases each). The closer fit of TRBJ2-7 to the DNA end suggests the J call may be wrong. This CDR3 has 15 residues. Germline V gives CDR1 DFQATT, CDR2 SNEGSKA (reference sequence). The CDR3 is CSATPGGGAYNEQYF. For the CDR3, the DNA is TGCAGTGCTACCCCCGGGGGCGGGGCCTACAATGAGCAGTACTTC.

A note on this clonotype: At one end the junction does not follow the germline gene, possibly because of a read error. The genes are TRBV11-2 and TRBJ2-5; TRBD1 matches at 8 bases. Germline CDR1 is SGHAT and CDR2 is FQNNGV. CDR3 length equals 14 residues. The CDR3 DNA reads TGTGCCAGCAACTTAGGACAGGGAAAAGAGACCCAGTACTTC. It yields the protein CASNLGQGKETQYF.

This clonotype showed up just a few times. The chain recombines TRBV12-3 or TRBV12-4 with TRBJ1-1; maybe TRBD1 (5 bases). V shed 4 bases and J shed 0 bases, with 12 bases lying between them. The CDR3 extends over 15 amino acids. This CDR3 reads CASSSQTVMNTEAFF. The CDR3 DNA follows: TGTGCCAGCAGTTCCCAGACAGTCATGAACACTGAAGCTTTCTTT.

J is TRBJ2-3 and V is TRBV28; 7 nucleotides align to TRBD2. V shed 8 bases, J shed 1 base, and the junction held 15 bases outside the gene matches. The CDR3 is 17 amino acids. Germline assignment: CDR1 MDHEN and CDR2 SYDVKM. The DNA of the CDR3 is TGTGCCAGCGGTACACCGGGCCTGGCGGGGGGCACAGATACGCAGTATTTT. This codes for CASGTPGLAGGTDTQYF.

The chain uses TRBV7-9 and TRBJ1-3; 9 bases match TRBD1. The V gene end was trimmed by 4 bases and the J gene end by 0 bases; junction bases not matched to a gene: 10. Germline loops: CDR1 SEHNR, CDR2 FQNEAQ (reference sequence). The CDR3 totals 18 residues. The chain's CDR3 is CASSSGTGNIPSGNTIYF. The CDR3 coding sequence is TGTGCCAGCAGCTCCGGGACAGGGAATATTCCCTCTGGAAACACCATATATTTT.

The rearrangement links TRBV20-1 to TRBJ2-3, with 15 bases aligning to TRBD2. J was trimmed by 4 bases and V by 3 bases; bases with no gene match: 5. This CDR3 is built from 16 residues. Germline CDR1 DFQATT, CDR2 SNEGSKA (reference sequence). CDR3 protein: CSASRTSGRASDTQYF. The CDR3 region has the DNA TGCAGTGCTAGTAGGACTAGCGGGAGGGCTTCAGATACGCAGTATTTT.

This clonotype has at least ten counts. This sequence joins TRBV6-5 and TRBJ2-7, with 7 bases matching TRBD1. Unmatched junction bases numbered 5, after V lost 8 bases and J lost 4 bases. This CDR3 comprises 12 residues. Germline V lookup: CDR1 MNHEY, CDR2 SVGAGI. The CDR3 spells CASRKTGYEQYF. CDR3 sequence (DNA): TGTGCCAGCCGAAAGACAGGGTACGAGCAGTACTTC.

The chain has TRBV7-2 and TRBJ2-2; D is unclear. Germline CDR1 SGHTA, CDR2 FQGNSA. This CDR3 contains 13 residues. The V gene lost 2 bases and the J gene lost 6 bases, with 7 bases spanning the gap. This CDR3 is CASSLMYPGELFF. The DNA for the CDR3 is TGTGCCAGCAGCTTAATGTATCCCGGGGAGCTGTTTTTT.

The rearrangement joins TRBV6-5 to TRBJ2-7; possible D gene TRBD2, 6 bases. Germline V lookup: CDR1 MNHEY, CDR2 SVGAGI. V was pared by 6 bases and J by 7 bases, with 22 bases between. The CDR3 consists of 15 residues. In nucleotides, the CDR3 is TGTGCCAGCAGGATCCTGGCGGGGACTTACAATGAGCAGTACTTC. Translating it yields CASRILAGTYNEQYF.

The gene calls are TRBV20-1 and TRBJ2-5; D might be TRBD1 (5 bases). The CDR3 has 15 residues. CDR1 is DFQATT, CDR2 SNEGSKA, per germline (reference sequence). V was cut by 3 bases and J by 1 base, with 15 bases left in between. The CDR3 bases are TGCAGTGCTAGGAAGACTTCAGGGATCCAAGAGACCCAGTACTTC. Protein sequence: CSARKTSGIQETQYF.

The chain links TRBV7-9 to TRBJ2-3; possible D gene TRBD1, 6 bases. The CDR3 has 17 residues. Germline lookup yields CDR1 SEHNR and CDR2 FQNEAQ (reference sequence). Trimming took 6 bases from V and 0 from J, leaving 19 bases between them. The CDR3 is CASRLTADSPSTDTQYF. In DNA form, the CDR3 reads TGTGCCAGCAGACTAACGGCGGACAGCCCTAGCACAGATACGCAGTATTTT.

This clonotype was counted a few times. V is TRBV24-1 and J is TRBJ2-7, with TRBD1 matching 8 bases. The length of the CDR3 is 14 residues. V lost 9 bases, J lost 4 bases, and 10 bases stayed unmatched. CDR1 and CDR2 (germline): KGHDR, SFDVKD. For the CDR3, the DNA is TGTGCCACCCACCCAGGACAGGGAAAATACGAGCAGTACTTC. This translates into CATHPGQGKYEQYF.

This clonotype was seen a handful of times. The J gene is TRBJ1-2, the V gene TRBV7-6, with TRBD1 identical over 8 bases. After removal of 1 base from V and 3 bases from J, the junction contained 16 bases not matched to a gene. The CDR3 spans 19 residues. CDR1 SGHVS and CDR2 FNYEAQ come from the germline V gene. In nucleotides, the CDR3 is TGTGCCAGCAGCTTAGTGGGACAGGACCGAACCCACCGGGACTATGGCTACACCTTC. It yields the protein CASSLVGQDRTHRDYGYTF.

The CDR3 sequence is CASSYSRLAGFSYEQYF. The CDR3 DNA follows: TGTGCCAGCAGTTACTCGAGGCTAGCGGGGTTCTCCTACGAGCAGTACTTC. The chain couples TRBV6-6 to TRBJ2-7; 9 bases map to TRBD2. After removal of 0 bases from V and 0 bases from J, the junction contained 6 bases not matched to a gene. The CDR3 covers 17 residues. Germline CDR1 and CDR2: MNHNY and SVGAGI (reference sequence).

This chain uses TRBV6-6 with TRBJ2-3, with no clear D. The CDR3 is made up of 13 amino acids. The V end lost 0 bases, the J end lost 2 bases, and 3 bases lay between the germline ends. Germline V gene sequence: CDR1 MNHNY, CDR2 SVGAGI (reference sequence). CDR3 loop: CASSYSDTDTQYF. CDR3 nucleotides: TGTGCCAGCAGTTACTCCGACACAGATACGCAGTATTTT.

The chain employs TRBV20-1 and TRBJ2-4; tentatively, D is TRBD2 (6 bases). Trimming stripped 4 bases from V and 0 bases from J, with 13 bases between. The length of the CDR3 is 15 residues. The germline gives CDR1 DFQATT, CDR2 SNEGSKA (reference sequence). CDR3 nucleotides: TGCAGTGCTAATCTTCCAGCGGGAGCCAAAAACATTCAGTACTTC. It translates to CSANLPAGAKNIQYF.

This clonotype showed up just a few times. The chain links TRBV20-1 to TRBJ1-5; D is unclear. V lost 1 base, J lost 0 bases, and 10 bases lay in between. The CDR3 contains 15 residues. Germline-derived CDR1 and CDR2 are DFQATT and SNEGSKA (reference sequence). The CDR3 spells CSARAEGPSNQPQHF. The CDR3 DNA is TGCAGTGCTAGAGCTGAAGGCCCTAGCAATCAGCCCCAGCATTTT.

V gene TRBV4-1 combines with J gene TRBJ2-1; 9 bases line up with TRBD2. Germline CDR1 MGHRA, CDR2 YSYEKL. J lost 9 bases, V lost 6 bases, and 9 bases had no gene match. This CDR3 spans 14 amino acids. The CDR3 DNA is TGCGCCAGCAGAATGGCGGGAGGGCCCGGTGAGCAGTTCTTC. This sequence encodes CASRMAGGPGEQFF.

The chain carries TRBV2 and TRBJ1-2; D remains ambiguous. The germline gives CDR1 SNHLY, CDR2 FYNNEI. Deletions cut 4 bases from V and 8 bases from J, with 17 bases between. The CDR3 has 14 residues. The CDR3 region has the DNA TGTGCCAGCAGTGCCCTGACCCTTCCTGGGGGCTACACCTTC. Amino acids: CASSALTLPGGYTF.